The 5 T cell receptor beta chains presented below share a single source sample, sequenced in a study of TIL therapy for anti-PD-1-resistant metastatic lung cancer (dated by TCRdb to about 2021). Using bias-controlled multiplex PCR with the immunoSEQ v3 hsTCRB kit, the TCR beta CDR3 regions were amplified from genomic DNA. TCRdb took over this immuneACCESS table, retaining in-frame rearrangements with V and J assigned. Such tables are incomplete; in checked studies, under half of the missing clones stem from an unresolved V gene, and the remainder is unexplained. Within this sample are about 15,000 clones, with roughly 86% of them counted one time only. The ten top clones hold around 0.9% of the sample. Taken with the paper, the label for time point translates to: pre-treatment sample, taken before nivolumab and TIL therapy. Material: blood, obtained at baseline. These receptor sequences come from a person aged 25 to 85 with non-small cell lung cancer.

The chain couples TRBV19 to TRBJ2-1, with TRBD2 as a possible D gene (5 bases). Germline CDR1 LNHDA, CDR2 SQIVND (reference sequence). There are 11 residues in the CDR3. The V end was cut by 10 bases, the J end by 7 bases, with 11 bases between. Written as DNA, the CDR3 is TGTGCCACCGCTAGCTGGAATGAGCAGTTCTTC. It codes for CATASWNEQFF. Combining the CDR3 with reference TRBV19 and TRBJ2-1 gives the whole variable domain DGGITQSPKYLFRKEGQNVTLSCEQNLNHDAMYWYRQDPGQGLRLIYYSQIVNDFQKGDIAEGYSVSREKKESFPLTVTSAQKNPTAFYLCATASWNEQFFGPGTRLTVL.

The V gene is TRBV5-8, the J gene TRBJ2-5, with 8 nucleotides matching TRBD1. With 1 base clipped from V and 9 bases from J, the junction kept 5 bases outside the gene matches. CDR3 size: 13 residues. Germline CDR1 SGHTS, CDR2 YDEGEE. CDR3 residues: CASSLLRQGPQYF. In DNA, the CDR3 is TGTGCCAGCAGCTTGCTGAGACAGGGGCCCCAGTACTTC.

The chain couples TRBV6-5 to TRBJ1-2; 7 bases agree with TRBD1. The CDR3 covers 16 residues. V lost 0 bases to trimming and J lost 11 bases; unmatched junction nucleotides: 15. From germline, CDR1 is MNHEY and CDR2 SVGAGI. The CDR3 DNA follows: TGTGCCAGCAGTTACTCTGGAGGTCATAGACAGGGTGGTTACACCTTC. Its translation is CASSYSGGHRQGGYTF.

V is TRBV11-1 and J is TRBJ2-2, with no clear D. This CDR3 has 15 residues. V dropped 0 bases and J dropped 1 base, with 6 bases sitting between them. The germline gives CDR1 SGHAT, CDR2 FQDESV (reference sequence). The CDR3 sequence is CASSLALRNTGELFF. As DNA, the CDR3 is TGTGCCAGCAGCTTAGCTCTTCGGAACACCGGGGAGCTGTTTTTT.

The V and J genes are TRBV6-1 and TRBJ2-7; a possible D gene is TRBD1 (6 bases). This CDR3 is built from 13 residues. CDR1 and CDR2 (germline): MNHNS, SASEGT. The V end was cut by 2 bases, the J end by 4 bases, with 9 bases between. CDR3 nucleotides: TGTGCCAGCAGTGAAAGGACAGAATACGAGCAGTACTTC. It translates to CASSERTEYEQYF.